The entry that follows covers one TCR beta chain sequence. The data derive from a study of cytomegalovirus exposure and HLA in healthy donors. This CDR3 has 13 residues. Germline CDR1 GTSNPN, CDR2 SVGIG (reference sequence). The V gene end was trimmed by 1 base and the J gene end by 7 bases; junction bases not matched to a gene: 3. The PCR had 60 Vbeta and 13 Jbeta primers. Libraries were prepared by immunoSEQ multiplex PCR; TCRdb keeps only in-frame clonotypes and omits some of them. The sample carries around 190,000 clones, 87% recorded once. This rearrangement joins TRBV30 to TRBJ1-2; 10 bases are shared with TRBD1. The sample taken for sequencing was PBMCs. The source is a boy between 2 and 10 years old in good health and CMV-seronegative. CDR3: CAWSGDRGPGYTF. The CDR3 DNA reads as TGTGCCTGGAGTGGTGACAGGGGGCCTGGCTACACCTTC.